This TCR beta chain was found in a study of T cell responses to AZD1222 COVID-19 vaccine. Germline trimming cut 1 base from V and 5 bases from J; bases unmatched to any gene: 5. The length of the CDR3 is 15 residues. CDR1 and CDR2 from the germline V gene are MNHNS and SASEGT. Assay: immunoSEQ multiplex PCR; the TCRdb copy retains only in-frame clones and omits some. In the table there are 110,000 or so clones, about 85% of which are singletons. This clone appeared a single time. The sample in question was peripheral blood, obtained 28 days after the second AZD1222 dose. The sequence was obtained from an adult who received the AZD1222 COVID-19 vaccine. The chain recombines TRBV6-1 with TRBJ2-1; 7 bases are shared with TRBD2. As DNA, the CDR3 is TGTGCCAGCAGTGAAGGTGGCGGGGGTCACAATGAGCAGTTCTTC. Its protein product is CASSEGGGGHNEQFF.